This T cell receptor beta chain was observed in a study of blood T cell repertoires in COVID-19. Background on the study: PBMCs, B-cell-depleted T cells, or T cells provided the cDNA or gDNA that made up the material.

Generated by immunoSEQ multiplex PCR, the TCRdb table keeps only in-frame clones and is missing some. The sample carries some 290,000 clones, around 87% recorded once. Trimming left V 1 base short and J 2 bases short, with 18 bases between. This CDR3 contains 17 residues. Germline-derived CDR1 and CDR2 are SGHKS and YYEKEE (reference sequence). The chain combines TRBV5-5 with TRBJ2-5, with D maybe TRBD2 (5 bases). Sequenced sample: peripheral blood. This clonotype originated in a woman between 50 and 59 years old who had recovered from COVID-19. The CDR3 nucleotides are TGTGCCAGCAGCTTGTTTGCGGCGGCCAGGACTCAAGAGACCCAGTACTTC. Translated: CASSLFAAARTQETQYF.